A selection of T cell receptor beta chains follows, all from one sample in a study of OX40 agonist ivuxolimab in advanced cancers. Produced via immunoSEQ multiplex PCR; TCRdb's table is partial and in-frame only. The sample lists 25,000 to 40,000 clones, roughly 87% occurring once. Sample: CD4+ or CD8+ T cells sorted from blood, taken in a trial of the OX40 agonist ivuxolimab. The receptors come from an adult with an advanced solid tumor such as melanoma, head and neck, liver or kidney cancer. Each CDR3 is given with its conserved first and last residue. A D gene is named only where the DNA matches it firmly. Clone size is stated in some rows and not others, as once, few, many or a class when expanded.

cdr3_nt: TGTGCCAGCAGCCCTGGGGGGCTTACTGAAGCTTTCTTT
cdr3_aa: CASSPGGLTEAFF
v_call: TRBV5-4
d_call: .
j_call: TRBJ1-1
clone_size: .

cdr3_nt: TGTGCCAGCAGCTTGACAGGGAACACTGAAGCTTTCTTT
cdr3_aa: CASSLTGNTEAFF
v_call: TRBV5-4
d_call: .
j_call: TRBJ1-1
clone_size: few

cdr3_nt: TGTGCCAGCAGCCCAAGGATTTTTTTGGACACCGGGGAGCTGTTTTTT
cdr3_aa: CASSPRIFLDTGELFF
v_call: TRBV7-9
d_call: .
j_call: TRBJ2-2
clone_size: medium-sized

cdr3_nt: TGCGCCAGCAGCCAAGGAACCGGGACCAGCTATGGCTACACCTTC
cdr3_aa: CASSQGTGTSYGYTF
v_call: TRBV4-1
d_call: .
j_call: TRBJ1-2
clone_size: .

cdr3_nt: TGTGCCAGCAGCTTGGGGGGCAACACTGGAAACACCATATATTTT
cdr3_aa: CASSLGGNTGNTIYF
v_call: TRBV5-4
d_call: .
j_call: TRBJ1-3
clone_size: .

cdr3_nt: TGTGCCAGCTCGCAGGGGTTAGGCGAGACCCAGTACTTC
cdr3_aa: CASSQGLGETQYF
v_call: TRBV14
d_call: .
j_call: TRBJ2-5
clone_size: .

cdr3_nt: TGTGCCAGCAGCGTATTACATAATCAGCCCCAGCATTTT
cdr3_aa: CASSVLHNQPQHF
v_call: TRBV9
d_call: .
j_call: TRBJ1-5
clone_size: .

cdr3_nt: TGTGCCAGCAGTTTTTGGGGCGGAAGCTCCTACAATGAGCAGTTCTTC
cdr3_aa: CASSFWGGSSYNEQFF
v_call: TRBV28
d_call: .
j_call: TRBJ2-1
clone_size: .

cdr3_nt: TGTGCCAGCAGCTTAGCGAACAGTAAGGTCTACGAGCAGTACTTC
cdr3_aa: CASSLANSKVYEQYF
v_call: TRBV7-8
d_call: .
j_call: TRBJ2-7
clone_size: .

cdr3_nt: TGTGCCAGCAGCGTACAGGCCCTTCAAGAGACCCAGTACTTC
cdr3_aa: CASSVQALQETQYF
v_call: TRBV25-1
d_call: .
j_call: TRBJ2-5
clone_size: .

cdr3_nt: TGTGCCAGCAGCCCACAAGAGACCCAGTACTTC
cdr3_aa: CASSPQETQYF
v_call: TRBV11-2
d_call: .
j_call: TRBJ2-5
clone_size: .

cdr3_nt: TGTGCCAGCAGTTACCAGACAGGGTCCTATGGCTACACCTTC
cdr3_aa: CASSYQTGSYGYTF
v_call: TRBV7-8
d_call: TRBD1
j_call: TRBJ1-2
clone_size: .

cdr3_nt: TGTGCCAGCAGGCCGGGACAGACCTCCTACGAGCAGTACTTC
cdr3_aa: CASRPGQTSYEQYF
v_call: TRBV27
d_call: TRBD1
j_call: TRBJ2-7
clone_size: .

cdr3_nt: TGCGCCAGCAGCCTGCAGGGAGGGAACACTGAAGCTTTCTTT
cdr3_aa: CASSLQGGNTEAFF
v_call: TRBV5-1
d_call: .
j_call: TRBJ1-1
clone_size: .

cdr3_nt: TGCGCCAGCAGCCAAGAGAACGGAGCAGGGTTCGGAAACACCATATATTTT
cdr3_aa: CASSQENGAGFGNTIYF
v_call: TRBV4-1
d_call: .
j_call: TRBJ1-3
clone_size: .

cdr3_nt: TGTGCCAGCAGTGAAGCAGAAGCGGGAGGCCCATCCAAAGAGACCCAGTACTTC
cdr3_aa: CASSEAEAGGPSKETQYF
v_call: TRBV6-1
d_call: TRBD2
j_call: TRBJ2-5
clone_size: .

cdr3_nt: TGCGCCAGCAGCCAAGAGAGGGGGCGAGTTCAGCCCCAGCATTTT
cdr3_aa: CASSQERGRVQPQHF
v_call: TRBV4-3
d_call: TRBD1
j_call: TRBJ1-5
clone_size: few

cdr3_nt: TGTGCCAGCAGCCAAGATCGAGACACTGAAGCTTTCTTT
cdr3_aa: CASSQDRDTEAFF
v_call: TRBV4-2
d_call: .
j_call: TRBJ1-1
clone_size: .

cdr3_nt: TGCGCCAGCAGCTTGGAAGGGACAGGGAACTATGGCTACACCTTC
cdr3_aa: CASSLEGTGNYGYTF
v_call: TRBV5-1
d_call: TRBD1
j_call: TRBJ1-2
clone_size: .

cdr3_nt: TGTGCCAGCGGCGGGATCCACCACACAGATACGCAGTATTTT
cdr3_aa: CASGGIHHTDTQYF
v_call: TRBV11-2
d_call: .
j_call: TRBJ2-3
clone_size: .

cdr3_nt: TGTGCCAGTAGTATGGGACAGCCAAATTCACCCCTCCACTTT
cdr3_aa: CASSMGQPNSPLHF
v_call: TRBV19
d_call: TRBD1
j_call: TRBJ1-6
clone_size: .

cdr3_nt: TGTGCCAGCGAGGGCCAAGGGACAGCAGTCGAGCAGTACTTC
cdr3_aa: CASEGQGTAVEQYF
v_call: TRBV28
d_call: TRBD1
j_call: TRBJ2-7
clone_size: .

cdr3_nt: TGTGCCAGCAGTTTCTCCAAACTCATATCCCACACAGATACGCAGTATTTT
cdr3_aa: CASSFSKLISHTDTQYF
v_call: TRBV27
d_call: .
j_call: TRBJ2-3
clone_size: .

cdr3_nt: TGTGCCAGCAGCCAGGAGCTAGCTAACTATGGCTACACCTTC
cdr3_aa: CASSQELANYGYTF
v_call: TRBV14
d_call: .
j_call: TRBJ1-2
clone_size: .

cdr3_nt: TGTGCCAGCAGCTTATCCAGGGGAAATTATCGGCATGGCTACACCTTC
cdr3_aa: CASSLSRGNYRHGYTF
v_call: TRBV5-4
d_call: .
j_call: TRBJ1-2
clone_size: .

cdr3_nt: TGTGCCAGCAGCCAGGGACAGGGGGCTTTAGATACGCAGTATTTT
cdr3_aa: CASSQGQGALDTQYF
v_call: TRBV4-2
d_call: TRBD1
j_call: TRBJ2-3
clone_size: .

cdr3_nt: TGTGCCAGCAGTACCCCGGACAGCATGAACACTGAAGCTTTCTTT
cdr3_aa: CASSTPDSMNTEAFF
v_call: TRBV28
d_call: .
j_call: TRBJ1-1
clone_size: .